The table lists the clone carrying this T cell receptor (beta chain) with a few counts. The antigen remains undetermined. These data come from a study of T cell repertoires in cytomegalovirus infection. The CDR3 consists of 15 residues. V was clipped by 1 base and J by 1 base, with 10 bases between them. Germline assignment: CDR1 SGHVS and CDR2 FQNEAQ. TCRdb reprocessed the reads via MiXCR and lists one record per CDR3 protein. The sample includes a few hundred thousand distinct CDR3 sequences, about 35% of them seen just once. The V gene is TRBV7-8, the J gene TRBJ1-1; TRBD1 is a possible D gene (6 bases). The TCR was taken from a human donor in good health (CMV status not recorded). Some clones in this sample may be carry-over from other donors' samples. The sample was cultured PBMCs, taken from culture after CMV antigen stimulation. DNA for the CDR3: TGTGCCAGCAGCTTAGGACTGGGACAGAACACTGAAGCTTTCTTT. Amino acid sequence: CASSLGLGQNTEAFF.